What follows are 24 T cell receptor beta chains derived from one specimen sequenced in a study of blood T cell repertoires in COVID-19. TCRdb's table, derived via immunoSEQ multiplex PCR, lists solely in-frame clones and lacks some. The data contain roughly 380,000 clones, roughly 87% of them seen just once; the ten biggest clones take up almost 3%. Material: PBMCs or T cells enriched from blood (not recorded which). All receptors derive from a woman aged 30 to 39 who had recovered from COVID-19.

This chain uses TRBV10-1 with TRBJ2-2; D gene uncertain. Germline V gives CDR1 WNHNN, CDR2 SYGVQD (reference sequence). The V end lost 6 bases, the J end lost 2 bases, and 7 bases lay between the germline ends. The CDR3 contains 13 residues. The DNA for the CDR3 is TGCGCCAGCAGGCGAAGCAACACCGGGGAGCTGTTTTTT. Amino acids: CASRRSNTGELFF.

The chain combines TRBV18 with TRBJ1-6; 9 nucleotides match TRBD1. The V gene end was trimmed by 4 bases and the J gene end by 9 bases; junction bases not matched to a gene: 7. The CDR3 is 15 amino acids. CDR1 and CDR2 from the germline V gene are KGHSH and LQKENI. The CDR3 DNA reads TGTGCCAGCTCACAGGACAGGGGATTTGCTTCACCCCTCCACTTT. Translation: CASSQDRGFASPLHF.

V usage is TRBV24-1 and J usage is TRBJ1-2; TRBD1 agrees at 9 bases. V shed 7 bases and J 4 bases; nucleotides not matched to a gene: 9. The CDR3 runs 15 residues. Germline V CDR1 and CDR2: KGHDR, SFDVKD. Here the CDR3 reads CATRRGDRVPYGYTF. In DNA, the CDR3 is TGTGCCACCAGGAGGGGGGACAGGGTCCCCTATGGCTACACCTTC.

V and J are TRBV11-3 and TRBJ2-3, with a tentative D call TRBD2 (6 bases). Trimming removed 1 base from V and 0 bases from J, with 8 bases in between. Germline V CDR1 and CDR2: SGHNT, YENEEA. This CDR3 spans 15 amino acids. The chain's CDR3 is CASSLGRGSTDTQYF. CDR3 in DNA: TGTGCCAGCAGCTTAGGGCGGGGAAGCACAGATACGCAGTATTTT. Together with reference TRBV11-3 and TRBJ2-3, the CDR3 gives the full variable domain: EAGVVQSPRYKIIEKKQPVAFWCNPISGHNTLYWYLQNLGQGPELLIRYENEEAVDDSQLPKDRFSAERLKGVDSTLKIQPAELGDSAVYLCASSLGRGSTDTQYFGPGTRLTVL.

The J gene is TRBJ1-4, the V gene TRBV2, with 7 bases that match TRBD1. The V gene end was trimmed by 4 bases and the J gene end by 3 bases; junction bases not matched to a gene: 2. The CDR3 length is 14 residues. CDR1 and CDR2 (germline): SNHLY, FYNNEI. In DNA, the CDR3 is TGTGCCAGCAGTGTACAGGGGCCTAATGAAAAACTGTTTTTT. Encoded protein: CASSVQGPNEKLFF.

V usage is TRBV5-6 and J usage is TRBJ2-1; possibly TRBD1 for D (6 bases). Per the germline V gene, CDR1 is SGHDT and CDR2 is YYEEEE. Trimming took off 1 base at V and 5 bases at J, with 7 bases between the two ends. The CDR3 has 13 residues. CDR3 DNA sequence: TGTGCCAGCAGCTTGCGGGACAACAATGAGCAGTTCTTC. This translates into CASSLRDNNEQFF.

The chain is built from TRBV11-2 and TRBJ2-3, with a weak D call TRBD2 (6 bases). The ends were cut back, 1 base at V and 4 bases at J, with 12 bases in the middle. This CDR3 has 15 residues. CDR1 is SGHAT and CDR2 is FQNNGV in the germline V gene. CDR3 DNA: TGTGCCAGCAGCTTAGTACGGGAGCTGGCAGATACGCAGTATTTT. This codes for CASSLVRELADTQYF. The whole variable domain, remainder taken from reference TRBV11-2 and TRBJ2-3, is EAGVAQSPRYKIIEKRQSVAFWCNPISGHATLYWYQQILGQGPKLLIQFQNNGVVDDSQLPKDRFSAERLKGVDSTLKIQPAKLEDSAVYLCASSLVRELADTQYFGPGTRLTVL.

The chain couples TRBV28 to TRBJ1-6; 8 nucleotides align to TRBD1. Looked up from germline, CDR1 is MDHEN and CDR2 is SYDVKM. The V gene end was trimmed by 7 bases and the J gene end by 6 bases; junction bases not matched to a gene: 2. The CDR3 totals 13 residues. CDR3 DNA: TGTGCCAGCACGACAGGGGTTAATTCACCCCTCCACTTT. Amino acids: CASTTGVNSPLHF.

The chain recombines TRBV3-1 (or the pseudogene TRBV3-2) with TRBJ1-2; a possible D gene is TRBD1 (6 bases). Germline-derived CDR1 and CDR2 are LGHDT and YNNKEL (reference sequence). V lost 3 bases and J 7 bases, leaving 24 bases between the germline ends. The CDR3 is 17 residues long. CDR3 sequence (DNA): TGTGCCAGCAGCCATTCGGACAGCGCCCTTTTGAACCGTGGCTACACCTTC. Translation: CASSHSDSALLNRGYTF.

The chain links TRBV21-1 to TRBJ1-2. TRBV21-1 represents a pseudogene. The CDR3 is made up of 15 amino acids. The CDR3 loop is CASSKARGAIYGYTF. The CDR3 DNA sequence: TGTGCCAGCAGCAAAGCCCGCGGGGCGATCTATGGCTACACCTTC.

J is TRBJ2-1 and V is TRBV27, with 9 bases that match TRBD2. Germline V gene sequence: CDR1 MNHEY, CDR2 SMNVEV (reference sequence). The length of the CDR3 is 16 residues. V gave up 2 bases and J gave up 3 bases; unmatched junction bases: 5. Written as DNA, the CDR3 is TGTGCCAGCAGTTTAGTAGCGGGAGTATACTACAATGAGCAGTTCTTC. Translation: CASSLVAGVYYNEQFF.

This chain's CDR3 is CASSLLGLAGVQFF. In DNA form, the CDR3 reads TGTGCCAGCAGTTTATTAGGACTAGCGGGAGTACAGTTCTTC. The rearrangement links TRBV28 to TRBJ2-1; 13 nucleotides align to TRBD2. Germline V gives CDR1 MDHEN, CDR2 SYDVKM. The CDR3 is 14 residues long. The J segment lost 13 bases and the V segment lost 1 base, leaving 4 bases of the junction unmatched.

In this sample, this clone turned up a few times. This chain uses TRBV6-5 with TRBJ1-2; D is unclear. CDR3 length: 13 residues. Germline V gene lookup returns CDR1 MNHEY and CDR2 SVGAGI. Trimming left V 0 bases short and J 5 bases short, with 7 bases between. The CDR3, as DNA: TGTGCCAGCAGTTACTCGCGGAGTTATGGCTACACCTTC. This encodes CASSYSRSYGYTF.

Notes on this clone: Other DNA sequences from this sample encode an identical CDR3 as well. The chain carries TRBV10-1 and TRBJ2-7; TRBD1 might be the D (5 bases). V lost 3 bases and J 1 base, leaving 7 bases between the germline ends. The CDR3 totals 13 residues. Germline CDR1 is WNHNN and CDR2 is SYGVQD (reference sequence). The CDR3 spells CASSDRGSYEQYF. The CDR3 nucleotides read TGCGCCAGCAGTGATAGGGGATCCTACGAGCAGTACTTC.

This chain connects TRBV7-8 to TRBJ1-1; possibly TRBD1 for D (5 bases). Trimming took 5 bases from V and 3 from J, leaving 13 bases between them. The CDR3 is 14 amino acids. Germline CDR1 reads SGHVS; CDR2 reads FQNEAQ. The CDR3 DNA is TGTGCCAGCAGCCAGACTCCGGGGGACACTGAAGCTTTCTTT. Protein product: CASSQTPGDTEAFF.

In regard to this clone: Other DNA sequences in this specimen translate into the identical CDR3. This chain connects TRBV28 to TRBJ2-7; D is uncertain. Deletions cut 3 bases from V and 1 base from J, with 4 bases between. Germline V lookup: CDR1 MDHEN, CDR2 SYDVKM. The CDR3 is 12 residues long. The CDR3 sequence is CASSLQSYEQYF. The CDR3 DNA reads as TGTGCCAGCAGTTTGCAGTCCTACGAGCAGTACTTC.

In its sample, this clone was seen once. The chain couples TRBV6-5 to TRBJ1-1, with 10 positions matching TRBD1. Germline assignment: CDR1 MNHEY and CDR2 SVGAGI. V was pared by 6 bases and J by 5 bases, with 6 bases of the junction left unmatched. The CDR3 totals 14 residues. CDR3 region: CASSWGQGSTEAFF. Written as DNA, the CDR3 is TGTGCCAGCAGCTGGGGACAGGGGAGTACTGAAGCTTTCTTT.

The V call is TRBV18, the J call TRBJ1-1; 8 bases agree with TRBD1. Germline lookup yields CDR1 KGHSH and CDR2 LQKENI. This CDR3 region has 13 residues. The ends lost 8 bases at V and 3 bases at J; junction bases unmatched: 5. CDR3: CASRQGLDTEAFF. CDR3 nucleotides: TGTGCCAGCCGACAGGGGTTGGACACTGAAGCTTTCTTT.

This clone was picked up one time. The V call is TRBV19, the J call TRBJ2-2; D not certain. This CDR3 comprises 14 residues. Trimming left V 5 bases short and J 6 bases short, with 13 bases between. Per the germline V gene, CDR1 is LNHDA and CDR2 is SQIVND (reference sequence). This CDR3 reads CASSWLVWSGELFF. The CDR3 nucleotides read TGTGCCAGTAGTTGGCTCGTTTGGTCCGGGGAGCTGTTTTTT.

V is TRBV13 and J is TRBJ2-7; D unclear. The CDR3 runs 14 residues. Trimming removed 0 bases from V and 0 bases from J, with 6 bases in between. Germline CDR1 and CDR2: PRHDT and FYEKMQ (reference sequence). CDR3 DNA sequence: TGTGCCAGCAGCTTAGGACGCGGCTCCTACGAGCAGTACTTC. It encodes CASSLGRGSYEQYF.

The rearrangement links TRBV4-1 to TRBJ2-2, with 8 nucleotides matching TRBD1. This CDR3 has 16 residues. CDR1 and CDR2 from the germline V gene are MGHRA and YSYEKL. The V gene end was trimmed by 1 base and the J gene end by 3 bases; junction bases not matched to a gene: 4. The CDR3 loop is CASSQGTGSHTGELFF. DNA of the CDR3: TGCGCCAGCAGCCAAGGGACAGGGTCCCACACCGGGGAGCTGTTTTTT.

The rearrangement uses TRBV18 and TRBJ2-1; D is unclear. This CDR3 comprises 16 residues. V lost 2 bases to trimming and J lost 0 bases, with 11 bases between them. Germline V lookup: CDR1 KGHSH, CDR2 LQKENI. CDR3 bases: TGTGCCAGCTCACCAAGAACAATCAGCTCCTACAATGAGCAGTTCTTC. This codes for CASSPRTISSYNEQFF.

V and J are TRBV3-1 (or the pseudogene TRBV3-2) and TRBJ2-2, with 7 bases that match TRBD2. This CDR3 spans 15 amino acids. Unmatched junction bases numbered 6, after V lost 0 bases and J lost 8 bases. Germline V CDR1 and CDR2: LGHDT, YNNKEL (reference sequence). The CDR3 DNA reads TGTGCCAGCAGCCAAGAGGGAGGGTATCGAGGGGAGCTGTTTTTT. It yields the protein CASSQEGGYRGELFF.

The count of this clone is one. The CDR3 sequence: CASSLMGLPGYEQYF. As DNA, the CDR3 is TGTGCCAGCAGCTTAATGGGCCTGCCGGGGTACGAGCAGTACTTC. V usage is TRBV7-3 and J usage is TRBJ2-7, with D perhaps matching TRBD2 (5 bases). V was trimmed by 1 base and J by 4 bases, leaving 14 bases between them. This CDR3 is 15 amino acids long. Germline assignment: CDR1 SGHTA and CDR2 FQGTGA.